The 21 T cell receptor beta chains reported below all come from one sample, sequenced in a study of blood T cells in healthy people across ages. The use of a sample-barcoded 5' primer and a J-beta primer mix characterized a second PCR of roughly 7 to 12 cycles. Using its own MiXCR run on the 5' RACE reads, TCRdb lists one record per CDR3 protein. This sample has about 1,400,000 distinct CDR3 sequences, with 59% found just once. The specimen was blood. The source is a young man in good health.

This clonotype was seen once. The chain couples TRBV20-1 to TRBJ2-1; D is uncertain. Germline V gene lookup returns CDR1 DFQATT and CDR2 SNEGSKA (reference sequence). The CDR3 is made up of 13 amino acids. Trimming took off 3 bases at V and 7 bases at J, with 13 bases between the two ends. In DNA, the CDR3 is TGCAGTGCTAGGACGGTACAGTTAAATGAGCAGTTCTTC. It translates to CSARTVQLNEQFF.

The rearrangement uses TRBV20-1 and TRBJ2-7; TRBD2 agrees at 8 bases. The CDR3 is made up of 13 amino acids. Germline trimming cut 5 bases from V and 2 bases from J; bases unmatched to any gene: 5. Germline values: CDR1 DFQATT, CDR2 SNEGSKA (reference sequence). The CDR3 DNA reads as TGCAGTGCTCATAGCGGGGTTACCTACGAGCAGTACTTC. Residues: CSAHSGVTYEQYF.

The chain combines TRBV6-5 with TRBJ2-3; 8 bases match TRBD2. V lost 10 bases, J lost 1 base, and 10 bases stayed unmatched. This CDR3 contains 15 residues. In germline, CDR1 is MNHEY, CDR2 SVGAGI. CDR3 protein: CATAGSGMGTDTQYF. The CDR3 DNA follows: TGTGCCACAGCGGGTAGCGGGATGGGCACAGATACGCAGTATTTT.

The sample holds a few counts of this clonotype. The J gene is TRBJ2-3, the V gene TRBV4-2; the match to TRBD2 covers 11 bases. Germline V lookup: CDR1 LGHNA, CDR2 YNFKEQ. The CDR3 sequence is 16 residues long. J was trimmed by 4 bases and V by 0 bases; bases with no gene match: 3. CDR3 protein: CASSQEIAGGSDTQYF. CDR3 in DNA: TGTGCCAGCAGCCAAGAGATAGCGGGAGGGTCAGATACGCAGTATTTT.

V gene TRBV25-1 combines with J gene TRBJ2-7; TRBD1 matches at 8 bases. V shed 6 bases and J 6 bases; nucleotides not matched to a gene: 10. The CDR3 is made up of 14 amino acids. From germline, CDR1 is MGHDK and CDR2 SYGVNS. This CDR3 is CASSMTGVLREQYF. The CDR3 DNA reads as TGTGCCAGCAGCATGACAGGGGTGCTTCGCGAGCAGTACTTC.

The rearrangement uses TRBV5-1 and TRBJ2-7; D remains unclear. V lost 0 bases and J lost 2, with 12 bases in between. This CDR3 has 15 residues. Germline CDR1 and CDR2: SGHRS and YFSETQ. DNA of the CDR3: TGCGCCAGCAGCTTGGCCGGGTCGGAAACCTACGAGCAGTACTTC. Translation: CASSLAGSETYEQYF.

This clonotype is a singleton in its sample. The chain recombines TRBV5-1 with TRBJ2-2; D is unclear. This CDR3 comprises 15 residues. Germline loops: CDR1 SGHRS, CDR2 YFSETQ. With 0 bases removed from V and 4 bases from J, the gap between germline ends came to 10 bases. In DNA, the CDR3 is TGCGCCAGCAGCTTGGTGGCAAGTCTCACCGGGGAGCTGTTTTTT. Protein: CASSLVASLTGELFF.

V gene TRBV29-1 combines with J gene TRBJ2-5; D might be TRBD2 (6 bases). V lost 3 bases and J 5 bases, leaving 13 bases between the germline ends. Per germline, CDR1 SQVTM and CDR2 ANQGSEA. CDR3 size: 13 residues. The CDR3 is CSVEEGGYETQYF. The CDR3 coding sequence is TGCAGCGTTGAGGAGGGCGGGTATGAGACCCAGTACTTC.

This rearrangement joins TRBV5-1 to TRBJ2-2; 7 bases map to TRBD2. With V trimmed by 2 bases and J by 0 bases, 7 bases remained unmatched. The germline CDR1 and CDR2 sequences are SGHRS and YFSETQ. The CDR3 spans 17 residues. The CDR3 DNA reads TGCGCCAGCAGCTTCCTACTAGCGTTGGCGAACACCGGGGAGCTGTTTTTT. This encodes CASSFLLALANTGELFF.

J is TRBJ1-6 and V is TRBV28, with D unclear. There are 13 residues in the CDR3. Trimming pared 3 bases from V and 13 bases from J, leaving 13 bases between. CDR1 MDHEN and CDR2 SYDVKM come from the germline V gene. CDR3 sequence reads: CASSLGLDFPLHF. The CDR3 DNA is TGTGCCAGCAGTTTGGGGTTGGATTTTCCCCTCCACTTT. The full variable domain, its missing parts supplied by reference TRBV28 and TRBJ1-6, is DVKVTQSSRYLVKRTGEKVFLECVQDMDHENMFWYRQDPGLGLRLIYFSYDVKMKEKGDIPEGYSVSREKKERFSLILESASTNQTSMYLCASSLGLDFPLHFGNGTRLTVT.

The CDR3 region is CASSTGLVREDTQYF. CDR3 nucleotides: TGCGCCAGCAGCACCGGACTAGTGAGAGAAGATACGCAGTATTTT. The chain combines TRBV4-1 with TRBJ2-3; 7 bases are a match to TRBD2. Unmatched junction bases numbered 10, after V lost 5 bases and J lost 5 bases. This CDR3 has 15 residues. In germline, CDR1 is MGHRA, CDR2 YSYEKL.

The chain employs TRBV27 and TRBJ2-3; D gene unclear. CDR1 is MNHEY and CDR2 is SMNVEV in the germline V gene (reference sequence). The CDR3 has 16 amino acids. V was trimmed by 3 bases and J by 0 bases, leaving 13 bases between them. In DNA, the CDR3 is TGTGCCAGCAGTTTGGGCAGTCATCCTAGCACAGATACGCAGTATTTT. This gives the protein CASSLGSHPSTDTQYF.

V usage is TRBV4-3 and J usage is TRBJ1-4; D unresolved. The CDR3 is made up of 14 amino acids. The germline V gene has CDR1 LGHNA and CDR2 YSLEER. Trimming took 0 bases from V and 6 from J, leaving 8 bases between them. CDR3 DNA sequence: TGCGCCAGCAGCCAAGATTCCGGAGATGAAAAACTGTTTTTT. Translation gives CASSQDSGDEKLFF.

This clonotype was detected only a few times. This chain links TRBV6-5 with TRBJ2-5, with D perhaps matching TRBD2 (5 bases). Trimming shortened V by 2 bases and J by 2 bases, and 12 bases separated the two germline ends. Germline assignment: CDR1 MNHEY and CDR2 SVGAGI. This CDR3 has 15 amino acids. For the CDR3, the DNA is TGTGCCAGCAGTTACGGCGGGCGGAGACAAGAGACCCAGTACTTC. Residues: CASSYGGRRQETQYF.

This clonotype was seen a few times. The rearrangement joins TRBV7-2 to TRBJ2-1; D unclear. Trimming removed 1 base from V and 5 bases from J, with 15 bases in between. The CDR3 covers 16 residues. Germline CDR1 is SGHTA and CDR2 is FQGNSA. The CDR3: CASSLVSGELNNEQFF. Here the CDR3 DNA reads TGTGCCAGCAGCTTAGTATCCGGAGAACTTAACAATGAGCAGTTCTTC.

The chain uses TRBV7-6 and TRBJ2-1; the match to TRBD2 covers 8 bases. Germline V CDR1 and CDR2: SGHVS, FNYEAQ. The CDR3 is 14 residues long. Trimming at V came to 5 bases and at J to 8 bases, leaving 8 bases not matched to a gene. CDR3 residues: CASSISGTGYEQFF. The CDR3 DNA reads TGTGCCAGCAGCATTAGCGGGACGGGCTATGAGCAGTTCTTC.

V usage is TRBV11-2 and J usage is TRBJ2-1, with 9 bases identical to TRBD2. The V gene's germline CDR1 is SGHAT and CDR2 FQNNGV. The CDR3 runs to 16 residues. V was clipped by 1 base and J by 2 bases; unmatched bases: 3. CDR3 in DNA: TGTGCCAGCAGCTTAGTTGTAGCGGGGGCCTACAATGAGCAGTTCTTC. Its translation is CASSLVVAGAYNEQFF.

The chain has TRBV7-9 and TRBJ2-6, with D perhaps TRBD1 (6 bases). The CDR3 extends over 19 amino acids. Trimming pared 2 bases from V and 0 bases from J, leaving 17 bases between. Germline V lookup: CDR1 SEHNR, CDR2 FQNEAQ (reference sequence). The CDR3 spells CASSLRRQVGNSGANVLTF. CDR3 nucleotide sequence: TGTGCCAGCAGCTTAAGGCGACAGGTCGGCAACTCTGGGGCCAACGTCCTGACTTTC.

The chain carries TRBV7-2 and TRBJ2-7; D possibly corresponds to TRBD2 (6 bases). The CDR3 has 13 residues. CDR1 is SGHTA, CDR2 FQGNSA, per germline. V lost 5 bases to trimming and J lost 6 bases, with 14 bases between them. This CDR3 reads CASSEITSPEQYF. The CDR3 DNA sequence: TGTGCCAGCAGCGAAATCACTAGCCCCGAGCAGTACTTC.

The V gene is TRBV12-3 or TRBV12-4, the J gene TRBJ2-3, with 10 nucleotides matching TRBD2. The CDR3 is 15 residues long. V was pared by 2 bases and J by 5 bases, with 4 bases of the junction left unmatched. The CDR3 DNA follows: TGTGCCAGCAGTTTACTAGCGGGAGCGGGAGATACGCAGTATTTT. Translating it yields CASSLLAGAGDTQYF.

This chain uses TRBV9 with TRBJ2-3, with a possible D match to TRBD2 (6 bases). With 3 bases removed from V and 5 bases from J, the gap between germline ends came to 13 bases. CDR1 SGDLS and CDR2 YYNGEE come from the germline V gene. This CDR3 contains 14 residues. The CDR3 coding sequence is TGTGCCAGCAGCGCACCCGGGACTGGAGATACGCAGTATTTT. Translation gives CASSAPGTGDTQYF.